This T cell receptor (beta chain) was identified in a study of T cell repertoires in aging, cancer and after chemotherapy. Broader study findings: In cancer patients, declining TCR diversity with age involved lost richness and lost evenness.

In this sample, this clonotype is medium-sized. Its antigen is currently unknown. TRB rearrangements spanning V, D and J were amplified using mixed TRB-A/B primers. Each CDR3 protein is one row after TCRdb ran MiXCR on the multiplex PCR reads. The sample yields roughly 6,200 distinct CDR3 sequences, roughly a quarter seen once. V lost 3 bases to trimming and J lost 4 bases, with 9 bases between them. The CDR3 has 12 residues. Germline values: CDR1 SQVTM, CDR2 ANQGSEA. TCR beta rearrangements were amplified from peripheral blood genomic DNA. V and J are TRBV29-1 and TRBJ2-5; D ambiguous. The clonotype originates from a human donor in good health. The sample comprised blood. As DNA, the CDR3 is TGCAGCGTTGATGGGCTTTCAGAGACCCAGTACTTC. Translation: CSVDGLSETQYF.